Below, 31 T cell receptor beta chains from the same sample are listed, as sequenced in a study of shared clonotypes between healthy human individuals. Only CD45RO-negative cells positively selected for CCR7 counted as naive CD8 cells, so terminally differentiated effector memory CD45RA+ cells were excluded. Produced via immunoSEQ multiplex PCR; TCRdb's table is partial and in-frame only. The table records some 2.1 million clones, 93% of them present only once. Material for sequencing was naive CD8+ T cells from PBMCs. Every receptor here comes from a man aged 18-30 years in good health. Some clones in this sample may be carry-over from other donors' samples.

The rearrangement joins TRBV10-2 to TRBJ1-2; D gene uncertain. V lost 6 bases and J lost 6, with 11 bases in between. Germline assignment: CDR1 WSHSY and CDR2 SAAADI. This CDR3 has 12 amino acids. The CDR3 DNA sequence: TGCGCCAGCAGGGACCCAGTGGATGGCTACACCTTC. It specifies CASRDPVDGYTF.

The chain uses TRBV9 and TRBJ2-2; the D is unclear. From germline, CDR1 is SGDLS and CDR2 YYNGEE. V dropped 4 bases and J dropped 7 bases, with 17 bases sitting between them. The CDR3 length is 15 residues. CDR3 sequence reads: CASSLQALGLGELFF. For the CDR3, the DNA is TGTGCCAGCAGCCTTCAGGCCCTCGGGCTCGGGGAGCTGTTTTTT.

This clone has more than one count but fewer than ten. Other nucleotide sequences in the sample specify the same CDR3. The genes are TRBV27 and TRBJ1-2; 11 bases line up with TRBD1. The J segment lost 6 bases and the V segment lost 6 bases, leaving 6 bases of the junction unmatched. Germline V gives CDR1 MNHEY, CDR2 SMNVEV (reference sequence). The CDR3 extends over 14 amino acids. CDR3 in amino acids: CASSPRGQGDGYTF. CDR3 bases: TGTGCCAGCAGCCCGAGGGGACAGGGGGATGGCTACACCTTC.

As to this clone: Other DNA sequences in this specimen translate into the identical CDR3. The V gene is TRBV5-1, the J gene TRBJ2-1; 9 nucleotides match TRBD2. CDR3 length equals 14 residues. The germline V gene encodes CDR1 SGHRS and CDR2 YFSETQ. V shed 1 base and J 4 bases; nucleotides not matched to a gene: 0. CDR3 coding DNA: TGCGCCAGCAGCTTGACTAGCGGGTACAATGAGCAGTTCTTC. This sequence encodes CASSLTSGYNEQFF. Based on the CDR3 plus reference TRBV5-1 and TRBJ2-1, the full variable domain is KAGVTQTPRYLIKTRGQQVTLSCSPISGHRSVSWYQQTPGQGLQFLFEYFSETQRNKGNFPGRFSGRQFSNSRSEMNVSTLELGDSALYLCASSLTSGYNEQFFGPGTRLTVL.

The rearrangement joins TRBV4-1 to TRBJ2-1; D gene ambiguous. Germline lookup yields CDR1 MGHRA and CDR2 YSYEKL. Between the trimmed V and J ends, which lost 4 bases and 2 bases, there was a span of 6 bases. This CDR3 region has 13 residues. The CDR3 sequence is CASSLDPYNEQFF. The CDR3 nucleotides read TGCGCCAGCAGCCTGGACCCCTACAATGAGCAGTTCTTC.

Only a few counts were recorded for this clone. The chain carries TRBV10-3 and TRBJ1-1; tentative D call: TRBD1 (6 bases). The CDR3 runs to 14 residues. V lost 11 bases, J lost 1 base, and 17 bases lay in between. Germline V gene data show CDR1 as ENHRY and CDR2 as SYGVKD. CDR3 in DNA: TGTGCCGCATCGTACAGGGCCACGAACACTGAAGCTTTCTTT. Its protein is CAASYRATNTEAFF.

The rearrangement links TRBV19 to TRBJ1-1; weak D call: TRBD1 (5 bases). Trimming left V 6 bases short and J 5 bases short, with 13 bases between. Germline V gene sequence: CDR1 LNHDA, CDR2 SQIVND (reference sequence). This CDR3 has 13 residues. The CDR3 coding sequence is TGTGCCAGTAGAGGGGAGGTATTAACTGAAGCTTTCTTT. This translates into CASRGEVLTEAFF.

This chain links TRBV27 with TRBJ2-1; 8 bases are a match to TRBD2. V gave up 2 bases and J gave up 10 bases; unmatched junction bases: 13. CDR3 size: 16 residues. The germline CDR1 and CDR2 sequences are MNHEY and SMNVEV (reference sequence). The CDR3 nucleotides are TGTGCCAGCAGTTTAGCTTGGAGCGGGAGCCACTTAGAGCAGTTCTTC. Protein sequence: CASSLAWSGSHLEQFF.

The V and J genes are TRBV6-9 and TRBJ1-3; the match to TRBD1 covers 8 bases. Trimming took 1 base from V and 4 from J; bases not matched to a gene: 15. The CDR3 has 19 residues. Germline V gives CDR1 MNHGY, CDR2 SVAAGI. The CDR3 reads CASSYLLDRGFTEGNTIYF. CDR3 in DNA: TGTGCCAGCAGTTATTTACTCGACAGGGGATTCACGGAGGGAAACACCATATATTTT.

This clone was seen once. The chain combines TRBV6-5 with TRBJ2-7; 9 nucleotides line up with TRBD2. Losses at the gene ends were 6 bases for V and 1 base for J; bases not matched to a gene: 7. This CDR3 is built from 15 residues. Germline V gene data show CDR1 as MNHEY and CDR2 as SVGAGI. This chain's CDR3 is CASSLLAGWSYEQYF. CDR3 nucleotide sequence: TGTGCCAGCAGCCTGCTAGCGGGGTGGTCCTACGAGCAGTACTTC.

The sample holds one count of this clone. The chain has TRBV7-9 and TRBJ2-5; a possible D gene is TRBD1 (6 bases). This CDR3 has 15 residues. CDR1 is SEHNR and CDR2 is FQNEAQ in the germline V gene (reference sequence). V lost 3 bases to trimming and J lost 0 bases, with 11 bases between them. The CDR3 DNA is TGTGCCAGCAGCTTCCCGGGACACCACCAAGAGACCCAGTACTTC. Translating it yields CASSFPGHHQETQYF.

The rearrangement uses TRBV2 and TRBJ2-3; TRBD2 agrees at 11 bases. This CDR3 comprises 16 residues. Germline V gene sequence: CDR1 SNHLY, CDR2 FYNNEI. With V trimmed by 4 bases and J by 2 bases, 5 bases remained unmatched. The CDR3 spells CASSVAGGGFTDTQYF. The CDR3 coding sequence is TGTGCCAGCAGTGTAGCGGGAGGGGGATTCACAGATACGCAGTATTTT.

This clone was recorded only once. The same CDR3 also results from other DNA sequences found in this sample. This rearrangement joins TRBV6-5 to TRBJ2-1, with D unresolved. The V gene lost 0 bases and the J gene lost 9 bases, with 6 bases spanning the gap. Germline CDR1 and CDR2: MNHEY and SVGAGI. This CDR3 region has 12 residues. CDR3 sequence (DNA): TGTGCCAGCAGTTACTCTGTCGGTGAGCAGTTCTTC. Protein sequence: CASSYSVGEQFF.

To note about this clone: The sample carries other DNA sequences with the same CDR3. The rearrangement joins TRBV27 to TRBJ1-1; 7 bases fit TRBD1. Germline CDR1 and CDR2: MNHEY and SMNVEV (reference sequence). V shed 3 bases, J shed 2 bases, and the junction held 3 bases outside the gene matches. The CDR3 spans 14 residues. The CDR3 reads CASSFTGANTEAFF. The CDR3 DNA reads TGTGCCAGCAGTTTCACAGGGGCTAACACTGAAGCTTTCTTT.

The chain joins TRBV5-1 to TRBJ2-1; a possible D gene is TRBD2 (6 bases). Germline CDR1 SGHRS, CDR2 YFSETQ. The CDR3 contains 15 residues. Trimming took 2 bases from V and 6 from J, leaving 15 bases between them. This CDR3 reads CASSFWDSLGNEQFF. The DNA of the CDR3 is TGCGCCAGCAGCTTTTGGGACTCCCTAGGCAATGAGCAGTTCTTC. The variable domain in full, with the rest retrieved from reference TRBV5-1 and TRBJ2-1, is KAGVTQTPRYLIKTRGQQVTLSCSPISGHRSVSWYQQTPGQGLQFLFEYFSETQRNKGNFPGRFSGRQFSNSRSEMNVSTLELGDSALYLCASSFWDSLGNEQFFGPGTRLTVL.

V is TRBV11-1 and J is TRBJ2-6; D possibly uses TRBD1 or TRBD2 (5 bases each). CDR1 is SGHAT and CDR2 is FQDESV in the germline V gene (reference sequence). The CDR3 is 14 amino acids. V was clipped by 5 bases and J by 4 bases, with 9 bases between them. CDR3 in amino acids: CASSLGTGANVLTF. CDR3 coding DNA: TGTGCCAGCAGCCTGGGGACCGGGGCCAACGTCCTGACTTTC.

The V call is TRBV30, the J call TRBJ2-1; tentative D call: TRBD2 (6 bases). The CDR3 sequence is 13 residues long. Trimming removed 5 bases from V and 2 bases from J, with 10 bases in between. CDR1 and CDR2 from the germline V gene are GTSNPN and SVGIG (reference sequence). The CDR3 nucleotides are TGTGCCTGGGGCGGCGGGGCCTACAATGAGCAGTTCTTC. The encoded protein is CAWGGGAYNEQFF.

The J gene is TRBJ1-1, the V gene TRBV11-2; D remains unclear. V dropped 7 bases and J dropped 5 bases, with 14 bases sitting between them. The CDR3 runs to 13 residues. Germline-derived CDR1 and CDR2 are SGHAT and FQNNGV. The CDR3 loop reads CASNHGGGTEAFF. The DNA for the CDR3 is TGTGCCAGCAACCACGGAGGTGGAACTGAAGCTTTCTTT.

This chain connects TRBV6-1 to TRBJ1-2, with D possibly TRBD1 on 5 matching bases. CDR1 is MNHNS, CDR2 SASEGT, per germline. The V and J ends lost 2 bases and 6 bases respectively, with 13 bases between them. The CDR3 spans 14 residues. CDR3 amino acids: CASSEQAGYDGYTF. CDR3 nucleotides: TGTGCCAGCAGTGAACAAGCAGGGTACGATGGCTACACCTTC.

The rearrangement joins TRBV9 to TRBJ1-4; D remains unclear. CDR3 length equals 16 residues. From germline, CDR1 is SGDLS and CDR2 YYNGEE. Trimming took 4 bases from V and 10 from J, leaving 23 bases between them. CDR3 coding DNA: TGTGCCAGCAGCCAAAGGCCGGGCAGCCCATTAAGAAAACTGTTTTTT. Amino acid sequence: CASSQRPGSPLRKLFF.

The CDR3 loop reads CASSYLGVLTDTQYF. CDR3 bases: TGCGCCAGCAGCTACCTCGGGGTACTCACAGATACGCAGTATTTT. V and J are TRBV5-1 and TRBJ2-3; D might be TRBD2 (5 bases). The CDR3 is 15 residues long. Germline loops: CDR1 SGHRS, CDR2 YFSETQ. V was shortened by 3 bases and J by 2 bases, with 13 bases between the two germline ends. The full variable domain, completed using reference TRBV5-1 and TRBJ2-3, is KAGVTQTPRYLIKTRGQQVTLSCSPISGHRSVSWYQQTPGQGLQFLFEYFSETQRNKGNFPGRFSGRQFSNSRSEMNVSTLELGDSALYLCASSYLGVLTDTQYFGPGTRLTVL.

A note on this clone: A read error may explain this, as a much larger clone is one base away. Other DNA sequences in this sample translate to the same CDR3. The V and J genes are TRBV11-2 and TRBJ2-5, with D uncertain. The V gene lost 1 base and the J gene lost 5 bases, with 5 bases spanning the gap. This CDR3 contains 12 residues. The germline V gene encodes CDR1 SGHAT and CDR2 FQNNGV. This CDR3 reads CASSLVLETQYF. The CDR3 region has the DNA TGTGCCAGCAGCTTAGTCCTGGAGACCCAGTACTTC.

This clone has only a few counts. The V call is TRBV27, the J call TRBJ1-5; D ambiguous. The V and J ends lost 2 bases and 5 bases respectively, with 7 bases between them. The CDR3 runs to 13 residues. Germline CDR1 is MNHEY and CDR2 is SMNVEV (reference sequence). CDR3 DNA: TGTGCCAGCAGTTTAAGAGGGTATCAGCCCCAGCATTTT. Protein: CASSLRGYQPQHF.

This chain uses TRBV15 with TRBJ2-7; TRBD1 matches at 8 bases. This CDR3 has 14 residues. The germline V gene encodes CDR1 LNHNV and CDR2 YYDKDF (reference sequence). V trimming: 3 bases; J trimming: 5 bases; junction bases outside the gene matches: 6. This CDR3 reads CATSSATGVHEQYF. The DNA for the CDR3 is TGTGCCACCAGCAGTGCGACAGGGGTACACGAGCAGTACTTC.

The count of this clone is one. This chain links TRBV28 with TRBJ2-7; TRBD1 matches 7 bases. After removal of 5 bases from V and 5 bases from J, the junction contained 9 bases not matched to a gene. The germline V gene encodes CDR1 MDHEN and CDR2 SYDVKM. CDR3 length: 14 residues. CDR3 amino acids: CASSRKQGIHEQYF. As DNA, the CDR3 is TGTGCCAGCAGTCGAAAACAGGGGATACACGAGCAGTACTTC.

The V gene is TRBV7-9, the J gene TRBJ2-7; no clear D. This CDR3 has 13 amino acids. Germline CDR1 and CDR2: SEHNR and FQNEAQ (reference sequence). The V end lost 5 bases, the J end lost 7 bases, and 15 bases lay between the germline ends. CDR3: CASSPDVSMEQYF. DNA of the CDR3: TGTGCCAGCAGCCCGGACGTCTCGATGGAGCAGTACTTC.

CDR3: CASSLVGLAGLQFF. The CDR3 DNA is TGTGCCAGCAGCTTAGTGGGGCTAGCGGGTTTGCAGTTCTTC. The chain uses TRBV7-9 and TRBJ2-1; 8 nucleotides align to TRBD2. Trimming removed 1 base from V and 12 bases from J; junction bases left unmatched: 8. Per the germline V gene, CDR1 is SEHNR and CDR2 is FQNEAQ (reference sequence). The CDR3 covers 14 residues.

The chain combines TRBV27 with TRBJ2-2; unclear D gene. Germline lookup yields CDR1 MNHEY and CDR2 SMNVEV (reference sequence). The V gene lost 9 bases and the J gene lost 8 bases, with 7 bases spanning the gap. The CDR3 has 10 residues. The CDR3 here is CASFGGELFF. The CDR3 region has the DNA TGTGCCAGTTTTGGGGGGGAGCTGTTTTTT.

V usage is TRBV28 and J usage is TRBJ2-3; no firm D call. Trimming removed 5 bases at V and 0 bases at J, with 18 bases between. This CDR3 is built from 17 residues. Germline V CDR1 and CDR2: MDHEN, SYDVKM. For the CDR3, the DNA is TGTGCCAGCAGTACGGTTTTGCTAGACCGTAGCACAGATACGCAGTATTTT. Translation: CASSTVLLDRSTDTQYF.

A remark on this clone: Other DNA sequences from this sample encode an identical CDR3 as well. The J gene is TRBJ2-5, the V gene TRBV11-2, with 11 bases matching TRBD2. The V gene end was trimmed by 1 base and the J gene end by 4 bases; junction bases not matched to a gene: 2. Germline assignment: CDR1 SGHAT and CDR2 FQNNGV. This CDR3 contains 15 residues. CDR3 amino acids: CASSLAGLAGETQYF. In DNA, the CDR3 is TGTGCCAGCAGCTTAGCAGGACTAGCGGGAGAGACCCAGTACTTC.

The V and J genes are TRBV28 and TRBJ1-5, with a weak D call TRBD1 (5 bases). CDR1 MDHEN and CDR2 SYDVKM come from the germline V gene. This CDR3 region has 14 residues. Trimming pared 3 bases from V and 4 bases from J, leaving 10 bases between. The CDR3 nucleotides are TGTGCCAGCAGTTTCCCCCGGGGGAATCAGCCCCAGCATTTT. It is translated as CASSFPRGNQPQHF.